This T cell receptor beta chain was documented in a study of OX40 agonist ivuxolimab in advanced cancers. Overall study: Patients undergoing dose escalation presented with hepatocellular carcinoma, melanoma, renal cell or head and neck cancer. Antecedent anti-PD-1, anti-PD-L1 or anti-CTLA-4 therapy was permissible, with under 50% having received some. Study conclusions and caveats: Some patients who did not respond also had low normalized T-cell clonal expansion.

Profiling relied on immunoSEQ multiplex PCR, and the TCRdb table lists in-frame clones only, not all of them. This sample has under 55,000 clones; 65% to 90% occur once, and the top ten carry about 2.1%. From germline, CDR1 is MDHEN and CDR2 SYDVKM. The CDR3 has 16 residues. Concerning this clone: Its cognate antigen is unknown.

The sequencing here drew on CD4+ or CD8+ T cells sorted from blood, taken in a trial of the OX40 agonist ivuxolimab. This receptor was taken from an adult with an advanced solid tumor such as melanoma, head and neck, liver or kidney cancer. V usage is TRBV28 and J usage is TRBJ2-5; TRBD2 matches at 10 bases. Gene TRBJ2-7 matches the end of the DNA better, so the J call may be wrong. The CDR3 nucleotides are TGTGCCAGCAGTTCGTTAGCGGGAGGAATAAAGCACGAGCAGTACTTC. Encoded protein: CASSSLAGGIKHEQYF.